The clone carrying this T cell receptor beta chain appeared many times. Its antigen is not identified. The CDR3 runs to 14 residues. Germline lookup yields CDR1 SEHNR and CDR2 FQNEAQ (reference sequence). Trimming removed 8 bases at V and 3 bases at J, with 13 bases between. RNA transcripts provided the source from which TCR beta CDR3 regions were amplified. During a first-round RT-PCR of the TCR CDR3, the HTBI primer set was used. MiXCR, applied by TCRdb to the multiplex PCR reads, yields one record per CDR3 protein. The sample yields 300,000 to 450,000 distinct CDR3 sequences, roughly 14% seen once. These data come from a study of T cells in Graves' hyperthyroidism and ophthalmopathy. Points from the study as a whole: A 13 V-J signature model discriminated ophthalmopathy versus stable hyperthyroidism.

Clinical symptoms, serum thyroxine and TRAb, thyroid ultrasound and orbital computed tomography were used for the diagnoses. The blood sample dates from first hyperthyroidism diagnosis, preceding any ophthalmopathy symptoms. What was sequenced was blood. V gene TRBV7-9 combines with J gene TRBJ2-2; tentatively, D is TRBD1 (6 bases). This receptor was taken from a man aged 30-40 years with Graves' hyperthyroidism that later progressed to Graves' ophthalmopathy. For the CDR3, the DNA is TGTGCCAGCCCCTCCGGGACATACACCGGGGAGCTGTTTTTT. It is translated as CASPSGTYTGELFF.